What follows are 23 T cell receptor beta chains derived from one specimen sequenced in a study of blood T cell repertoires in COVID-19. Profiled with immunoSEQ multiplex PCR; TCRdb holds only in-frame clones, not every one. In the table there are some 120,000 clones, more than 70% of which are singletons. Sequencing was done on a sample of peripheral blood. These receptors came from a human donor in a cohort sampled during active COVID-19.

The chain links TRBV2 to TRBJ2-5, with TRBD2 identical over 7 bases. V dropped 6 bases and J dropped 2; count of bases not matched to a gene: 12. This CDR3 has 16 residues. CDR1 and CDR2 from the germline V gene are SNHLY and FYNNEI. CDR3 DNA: TGTGCCAGCAGCTTGACTAGCACGGGGCCGCAAGAGACCCAGTACTTC. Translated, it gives CASSLTSTGPQETQYF.

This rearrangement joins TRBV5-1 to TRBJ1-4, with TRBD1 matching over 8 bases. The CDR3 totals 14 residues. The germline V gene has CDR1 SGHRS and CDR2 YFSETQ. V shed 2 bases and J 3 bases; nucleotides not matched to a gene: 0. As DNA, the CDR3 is TGCGCCAGCAGCTTACAGGGGGCTAATGAAAAACTGTTTTTT. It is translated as CASSLQGANEKLFF.

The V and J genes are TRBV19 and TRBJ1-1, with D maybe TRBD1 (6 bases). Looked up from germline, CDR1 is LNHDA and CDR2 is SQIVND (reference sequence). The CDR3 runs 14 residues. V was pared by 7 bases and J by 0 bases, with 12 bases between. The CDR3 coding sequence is TGTGCCAGTATCAAACAGGGCATGAACACTGAAGCTTTCTTT. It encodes CASIKQGMNTEAFF. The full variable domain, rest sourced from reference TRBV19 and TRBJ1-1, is DGGITQSPKYLFRKEGQNVTLSCEQNLNHDAMYWYRQDPGQGLRLIYYSQIVNDFQKGDIAEGYSVSREKKESFPLTVTSAQKNPTAFYLCASIKQGMNTEAFFGQGTRLTVV.

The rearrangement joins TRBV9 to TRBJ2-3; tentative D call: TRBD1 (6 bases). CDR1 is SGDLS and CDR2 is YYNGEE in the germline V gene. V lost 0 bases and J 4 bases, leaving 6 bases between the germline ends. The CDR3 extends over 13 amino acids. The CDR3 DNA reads TGTGCCAGCAGCGTAGAGGGGGCAGATACGCAGTATTTT. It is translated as CASSVEGADTQYF.

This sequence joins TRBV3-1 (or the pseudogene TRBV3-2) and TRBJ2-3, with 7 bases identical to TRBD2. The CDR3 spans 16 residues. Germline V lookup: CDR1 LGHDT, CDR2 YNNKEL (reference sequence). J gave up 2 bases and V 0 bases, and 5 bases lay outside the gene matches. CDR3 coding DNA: TGTGCCAGCAGCCAAGATCGAGCGGGGTACACAGATACGCAGTATTTT. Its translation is CASSQDRAGYTDTQYF.

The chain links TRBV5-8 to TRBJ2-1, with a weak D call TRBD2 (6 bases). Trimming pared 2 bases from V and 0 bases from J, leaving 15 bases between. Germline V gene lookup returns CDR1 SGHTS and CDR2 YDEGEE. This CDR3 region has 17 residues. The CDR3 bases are TGTGCCAGCAGCTTTCGACTAGTTCTTAACTCCTACAATGAGCAGTTCTTC. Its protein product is CASSFRLVLNSYNEQFF. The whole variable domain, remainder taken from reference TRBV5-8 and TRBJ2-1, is EAGVTQSPTHLIKTRGQQATLRCSPISGHTSVYWYQQALGLGLQFLLWYDEGEERNRGNFPPRFSGRQFPNYSSELNVNALELEDSALYLCASSFRLVLNSYNEQFFGPGTRLTVL.

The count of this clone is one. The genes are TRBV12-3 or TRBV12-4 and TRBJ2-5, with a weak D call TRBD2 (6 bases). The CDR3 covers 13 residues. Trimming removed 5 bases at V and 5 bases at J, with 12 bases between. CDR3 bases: TGTGCCAGCAGTGTGGGTCGGGGGGAGACCCAGTACTTC. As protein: CASSVGRGETQYF.

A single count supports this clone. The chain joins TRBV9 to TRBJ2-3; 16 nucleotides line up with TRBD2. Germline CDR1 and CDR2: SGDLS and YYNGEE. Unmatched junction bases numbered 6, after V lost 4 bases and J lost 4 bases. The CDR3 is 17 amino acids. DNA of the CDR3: TGTGCCAGCAGCCCTGGGACTAGCGGGGGGGCCGCAGATACGCAGTATTTT. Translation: CASSPGTSGGAADTQYF.

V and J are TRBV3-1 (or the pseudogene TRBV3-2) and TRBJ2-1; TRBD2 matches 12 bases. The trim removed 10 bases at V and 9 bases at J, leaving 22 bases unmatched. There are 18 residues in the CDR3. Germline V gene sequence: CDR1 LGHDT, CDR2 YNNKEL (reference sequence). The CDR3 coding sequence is TGTGCCACCACGGGGGAGACTAGCGGGGGCCAACCGGCTGGTGAGCAGTTCTTC. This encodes CATTGETSGGQPAGEQFF.

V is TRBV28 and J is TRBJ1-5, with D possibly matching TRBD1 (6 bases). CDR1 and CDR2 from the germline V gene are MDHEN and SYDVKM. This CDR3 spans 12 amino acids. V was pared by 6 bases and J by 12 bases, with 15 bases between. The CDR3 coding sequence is TGTGCCAGCAGAGCTGACAGGAGTTTCCAGCATTTT. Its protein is CASRADRSFQHF.

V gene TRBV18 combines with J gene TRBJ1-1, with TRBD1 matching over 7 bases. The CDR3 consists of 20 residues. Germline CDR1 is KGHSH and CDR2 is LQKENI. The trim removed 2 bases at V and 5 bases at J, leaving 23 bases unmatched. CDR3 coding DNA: TGTGCCAGCTCACCAGTCCCCTTTACAGGGGCTTCGGTGGTAGGGACTGAAGCTTTCTTT. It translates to CASSPVPFTGASVVGTEAFF.

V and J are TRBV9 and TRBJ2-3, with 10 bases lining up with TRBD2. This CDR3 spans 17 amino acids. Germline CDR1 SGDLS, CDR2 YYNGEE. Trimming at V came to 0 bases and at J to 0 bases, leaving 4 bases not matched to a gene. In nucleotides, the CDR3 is TGTGCCAGCAGCGTAGAGATAGCGGGGGGTAGCACAGATACGCAGTATTTT. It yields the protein CASSVEIAGGSTDTQYF.

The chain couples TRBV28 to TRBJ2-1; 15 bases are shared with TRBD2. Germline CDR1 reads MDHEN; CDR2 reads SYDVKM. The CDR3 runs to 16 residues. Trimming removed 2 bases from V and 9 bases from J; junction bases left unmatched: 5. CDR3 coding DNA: TGTGCCAGCAGTTTAGGGACTAGCGGGAGGCTGAGTGAGCAGTTCTTC. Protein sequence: CASSLGTSGRLSEQFF.

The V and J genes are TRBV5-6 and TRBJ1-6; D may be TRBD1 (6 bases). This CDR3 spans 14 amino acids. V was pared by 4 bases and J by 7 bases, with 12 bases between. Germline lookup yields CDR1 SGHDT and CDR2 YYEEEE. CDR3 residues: CASSPGQRNSPLHF. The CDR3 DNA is TGTGCCAGCAGCCCGGGACAAAGAAATTCACCCCTCCACTTT.

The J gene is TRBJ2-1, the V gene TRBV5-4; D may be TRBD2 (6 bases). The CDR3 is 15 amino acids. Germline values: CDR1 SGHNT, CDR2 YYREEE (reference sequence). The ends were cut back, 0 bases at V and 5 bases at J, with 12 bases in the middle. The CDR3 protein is CASSLEAGYDNEQFF. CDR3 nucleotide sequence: TGTGCCAGCAGCTTGGAGGCGGGATATGACAATGAGCAGTTCTTC.

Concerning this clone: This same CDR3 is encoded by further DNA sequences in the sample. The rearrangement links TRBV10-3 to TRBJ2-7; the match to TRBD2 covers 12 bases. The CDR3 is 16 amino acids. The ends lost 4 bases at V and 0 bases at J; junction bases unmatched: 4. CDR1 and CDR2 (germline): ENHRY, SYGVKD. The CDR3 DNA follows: TGTGCCATCAGTGCTGTGACTAGCGGGAGCTCCTACGAGCAGTACTTC. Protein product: CAISAVTSGSSYEQYF.

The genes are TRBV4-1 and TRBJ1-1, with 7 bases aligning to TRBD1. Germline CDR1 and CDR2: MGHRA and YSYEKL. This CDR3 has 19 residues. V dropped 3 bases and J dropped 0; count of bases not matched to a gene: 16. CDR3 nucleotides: TGCGCCAGCAGCCATCTACCCGCAGGGGGTGAAACTATGAACACTGAAGCTTTCTTT. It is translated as CASSHLPAGGETMNTEAFF.

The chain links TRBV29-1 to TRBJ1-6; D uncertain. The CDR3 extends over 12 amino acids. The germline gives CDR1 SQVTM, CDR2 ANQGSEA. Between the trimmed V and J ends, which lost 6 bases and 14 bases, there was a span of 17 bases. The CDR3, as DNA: TGCAGCGTGCGAGGGCCCCAAGGATCCCTCCACTTT. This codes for CSVRGPQGSLHF.

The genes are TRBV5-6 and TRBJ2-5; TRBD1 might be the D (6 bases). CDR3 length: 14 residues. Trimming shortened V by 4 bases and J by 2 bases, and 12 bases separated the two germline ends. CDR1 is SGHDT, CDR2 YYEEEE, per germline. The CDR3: CASSPWDTQETQYF. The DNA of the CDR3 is TGTGCCAGCAGCCCATGGGACACTCAAGAGACCCAGTACTTC.

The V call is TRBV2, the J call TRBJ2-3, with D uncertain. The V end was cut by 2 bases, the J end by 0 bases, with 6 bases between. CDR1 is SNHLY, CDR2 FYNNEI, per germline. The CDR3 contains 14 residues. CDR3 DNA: TGTGCCAGCAGTGAATGGGCGAGCACAGATACGCAGTATTTT. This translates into CASSEWASTDTQYF.

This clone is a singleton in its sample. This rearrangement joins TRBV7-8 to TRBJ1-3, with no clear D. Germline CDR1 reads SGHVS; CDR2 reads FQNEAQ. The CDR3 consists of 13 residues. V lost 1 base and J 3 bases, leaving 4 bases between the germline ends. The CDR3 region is CASSLDSGNTIYF. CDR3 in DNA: TGTGCCAGCAGCTTAGACAGTGGAAACACCATATATTTT.

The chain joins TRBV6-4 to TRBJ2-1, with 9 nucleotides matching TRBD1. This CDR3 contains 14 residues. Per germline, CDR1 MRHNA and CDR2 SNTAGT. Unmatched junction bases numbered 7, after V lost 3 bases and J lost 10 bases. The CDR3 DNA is TGTGCCAGCAGTGAGTCCGGGACAGGGTTGGAGCAGTTCTTC. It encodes CASSESGTGLEQFF.

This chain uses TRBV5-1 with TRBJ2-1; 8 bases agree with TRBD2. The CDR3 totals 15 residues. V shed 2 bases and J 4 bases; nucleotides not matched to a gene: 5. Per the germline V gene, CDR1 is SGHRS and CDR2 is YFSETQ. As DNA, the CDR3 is TGCGCCAGCAGCTTACTTGCGGGAGGATACAATGAGCAGTTCTTC. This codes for CASSLLAGGYNEQFF.